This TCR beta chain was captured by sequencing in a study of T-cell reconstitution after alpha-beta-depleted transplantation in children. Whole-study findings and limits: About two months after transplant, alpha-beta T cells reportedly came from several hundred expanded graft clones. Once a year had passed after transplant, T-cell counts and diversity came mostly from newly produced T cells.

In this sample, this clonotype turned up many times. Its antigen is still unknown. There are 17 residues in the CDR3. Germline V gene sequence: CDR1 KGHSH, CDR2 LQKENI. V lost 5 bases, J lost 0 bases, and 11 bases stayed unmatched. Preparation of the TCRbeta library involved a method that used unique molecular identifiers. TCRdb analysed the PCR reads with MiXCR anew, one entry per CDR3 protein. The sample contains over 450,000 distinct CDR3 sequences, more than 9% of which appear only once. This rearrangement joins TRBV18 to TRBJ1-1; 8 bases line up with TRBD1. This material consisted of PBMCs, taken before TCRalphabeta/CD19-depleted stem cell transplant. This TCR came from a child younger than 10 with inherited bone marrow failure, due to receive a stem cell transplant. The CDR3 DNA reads TGTGCCAGCTCAGCCCTGACAGGGGATGGGATGAACACTGAAGCTTTCTTT. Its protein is CASSALTGDGMNTEAFF.